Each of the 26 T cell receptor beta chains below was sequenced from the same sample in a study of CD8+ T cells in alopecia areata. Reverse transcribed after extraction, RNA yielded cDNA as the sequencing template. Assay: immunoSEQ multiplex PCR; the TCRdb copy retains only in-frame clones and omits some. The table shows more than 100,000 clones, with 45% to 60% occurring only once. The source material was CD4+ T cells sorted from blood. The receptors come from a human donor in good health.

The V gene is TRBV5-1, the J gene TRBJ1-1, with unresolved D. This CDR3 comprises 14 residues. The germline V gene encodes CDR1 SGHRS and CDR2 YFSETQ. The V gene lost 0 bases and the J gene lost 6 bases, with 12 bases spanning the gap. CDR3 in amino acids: CASSLGASGSEAFF. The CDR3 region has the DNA TGCGCCAGCAGCTTGGGTGCCAGTGGCTCTGAAGCTTTCTTT.

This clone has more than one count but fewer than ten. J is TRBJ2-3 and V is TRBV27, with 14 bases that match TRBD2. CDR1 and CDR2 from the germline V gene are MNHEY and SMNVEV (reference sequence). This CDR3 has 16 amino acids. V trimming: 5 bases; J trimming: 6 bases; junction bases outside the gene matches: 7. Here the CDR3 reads CASSLVTSGGDDTQYF. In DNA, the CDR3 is TGTGCCAGCAGTCTCGTGACTAGCGGGGGGGACGATACGCAGTATTTT.

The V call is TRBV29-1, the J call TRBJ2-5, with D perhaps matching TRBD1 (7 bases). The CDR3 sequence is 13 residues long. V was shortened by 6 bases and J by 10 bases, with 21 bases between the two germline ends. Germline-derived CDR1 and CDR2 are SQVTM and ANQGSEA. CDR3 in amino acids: CSVPGGTASNQYF. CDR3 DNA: TGCAGCGTCCCAGGCGGGACAGCGTCAAACCAGTACTTC.

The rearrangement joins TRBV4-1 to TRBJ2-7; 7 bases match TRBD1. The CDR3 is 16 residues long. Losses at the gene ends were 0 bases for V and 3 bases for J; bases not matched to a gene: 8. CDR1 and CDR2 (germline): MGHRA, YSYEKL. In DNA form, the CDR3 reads TGCGCCAGCAGCCAAGATCCCGACAGGGCGGGCTACGAGCAGTACTTC. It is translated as CASSQDPDRAGYEQYF.

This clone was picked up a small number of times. In DNA form, the CDR3 reads TGCAGCGTTGATGCGGCGATGAACACTGAAGCTTTCTTT. This sequence encodes CSVDAAMNTEAFF. The V gene is TRBV29-1, the J gene TRBJ1-1; D is unresolved. This CDR3 is 13 amino acids long. Germline CDR1 is SQVTM and CDR2 is ANQGSEA. Between the trimmed V and J ends, which lost 3 bases and 0 bases, there was a span of 8 bases.

This CDR3 is CASSYHPHDPYNEQFF. CDR3 nucleotides: TGTGCCAGCAGTTACCATCCCCACGACCCCTACAATGAGCAGTTCTTC. The chain joins TRBV6-5 to TRBJ2-1; no reliable D call. CDR1 and CDR2 (germline): MNHEY, SVGAGI. V was cut by 2 bases and J by 2 bases, with 13 bases left in between. The CDR3 contains 16 residues.

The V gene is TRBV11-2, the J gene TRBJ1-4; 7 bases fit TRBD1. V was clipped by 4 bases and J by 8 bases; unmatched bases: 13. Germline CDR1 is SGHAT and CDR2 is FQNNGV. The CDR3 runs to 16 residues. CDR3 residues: CASSSPRQGGREKLFF. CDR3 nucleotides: TGTGCCAGCAGCTCACCGAGACAGGGCGGTCGCGAAAAACTGTTTTTT.

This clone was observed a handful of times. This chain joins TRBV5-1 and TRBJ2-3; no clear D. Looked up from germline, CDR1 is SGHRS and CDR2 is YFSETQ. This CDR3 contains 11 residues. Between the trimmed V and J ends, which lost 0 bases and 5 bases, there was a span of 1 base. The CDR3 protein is CASSLEDTQYF. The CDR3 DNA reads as TGCGCCAGCAGCTTGGAAGATACGCAGTATTTT.

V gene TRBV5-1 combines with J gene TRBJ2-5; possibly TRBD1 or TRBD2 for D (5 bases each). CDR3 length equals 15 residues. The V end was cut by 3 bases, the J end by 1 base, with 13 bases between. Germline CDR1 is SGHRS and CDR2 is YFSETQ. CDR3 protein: CASSSTGDVQETQYF. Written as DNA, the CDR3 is TGCGCCAGCAGCTCCACCGGGGACGTCCAAGAGACCCAGTACTTC.

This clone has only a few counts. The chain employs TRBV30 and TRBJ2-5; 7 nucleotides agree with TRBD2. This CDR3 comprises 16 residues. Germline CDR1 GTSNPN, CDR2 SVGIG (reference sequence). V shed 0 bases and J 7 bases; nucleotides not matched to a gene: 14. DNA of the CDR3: TGTGCCTGGAGTGTCACCCTAAGCGGGAAAAGTGGGACCCAGTACTTC. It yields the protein CAWSVTLSGKSGTQYF.

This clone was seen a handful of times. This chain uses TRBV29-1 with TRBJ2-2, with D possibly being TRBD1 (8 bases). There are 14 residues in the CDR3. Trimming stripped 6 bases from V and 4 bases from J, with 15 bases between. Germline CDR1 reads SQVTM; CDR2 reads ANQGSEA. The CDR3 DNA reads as TGCAGCGTAAGGACAGGGAGGGGCACCGGGGAGCTGTTTTTT. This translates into CSVRTGRGTGELFF.

The CDR3 loop reads CASSKRQGGFTEAFF. The CDR3 region has the DNA TGTGCCAGCAGCAAGCGGCAGGGAGGGTTCACTGAAGCTTTCTTT. The V call is TRBV7-2, the J call TRBJ1-1; a weak D match, TRBD1 (5 bases). The V and J ends lost 5 bases and 4 bases respectively, with 17 bases between them. The germline gives CDR1 SGHTA, CDR2 FQGNSA. The CDR3 contains 15 residues. The full variable domain, its missing parts supplied by reference TRBV7-2 and TRBJ1-1, is GAGVSQSPSNKVTEKGKDVELRCDPISGHTALYWYRQSLGQGLEFLIYFQGNSAPDKSGLPSDRFSAERTGGSVSTLTIQRTQQEDSAVYLCASSKRQGGFTEAFFGQGTRLTVV.

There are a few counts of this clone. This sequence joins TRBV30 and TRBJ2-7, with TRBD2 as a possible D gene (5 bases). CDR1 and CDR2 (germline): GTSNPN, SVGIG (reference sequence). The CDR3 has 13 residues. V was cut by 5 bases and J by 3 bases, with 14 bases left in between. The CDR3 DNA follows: TGTGCCTGGGTGAGGGCAGTCTACTACGAGCAGTACTTC. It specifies CAWVRAVYYEQYF.

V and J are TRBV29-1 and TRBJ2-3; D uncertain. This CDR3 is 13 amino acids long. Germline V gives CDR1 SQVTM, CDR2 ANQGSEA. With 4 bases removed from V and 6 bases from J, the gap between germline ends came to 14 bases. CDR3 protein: CSVGLFTGDTQYF. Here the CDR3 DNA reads TGCAGCGTTGGATTGTTTACTGGTGATACGCAGTATTTT.

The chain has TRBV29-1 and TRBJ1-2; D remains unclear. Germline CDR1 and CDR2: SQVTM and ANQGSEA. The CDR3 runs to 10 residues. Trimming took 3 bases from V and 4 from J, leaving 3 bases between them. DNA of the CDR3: TGCAGCGTTGAGGGCTATGGCTACACCTTC. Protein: CSVEGYGYTF.

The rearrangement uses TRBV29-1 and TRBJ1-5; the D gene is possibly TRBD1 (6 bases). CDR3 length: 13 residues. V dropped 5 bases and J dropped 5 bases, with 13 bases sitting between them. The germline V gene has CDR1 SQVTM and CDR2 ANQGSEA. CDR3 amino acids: CSVRGGADQPQHF. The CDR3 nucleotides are TGCAGCGTTCGGGGGGGCGCCGATCAGCCCCAGCATTTT.

The CDR3 DNA reads TGTGCCAGCACCGACCGGGCCCCAGGAGGCTACACCTTC. This encodes CASTDRAPGGYTF. The rearrangement links TRBV5-4 to TRBJ1-2, with D unresolved. Germline loops: CDR1 SGHNT, CDR2 YYREEE (reference sequence). The CDR3 has 13 residues. V shed 6 bases and J shed 8 bases, with 17 bases lying between them.

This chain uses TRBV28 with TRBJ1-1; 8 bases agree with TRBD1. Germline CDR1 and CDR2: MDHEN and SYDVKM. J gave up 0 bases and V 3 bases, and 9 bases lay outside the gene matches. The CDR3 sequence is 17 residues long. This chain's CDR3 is CASSLNVQGALNTEAFF. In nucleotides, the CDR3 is TGTGCCAGCAGTTTGAACGTCCAGGGGGCCCTGAACACTGAAGCTTTCTTT.

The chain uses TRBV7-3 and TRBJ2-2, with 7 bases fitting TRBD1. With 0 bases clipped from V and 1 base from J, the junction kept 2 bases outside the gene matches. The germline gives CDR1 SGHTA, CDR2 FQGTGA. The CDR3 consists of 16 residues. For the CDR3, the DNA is TGTGCCAGCAGCTTAACCGGGACAGTGAACACCGGGGAGCTGTTTTTT. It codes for CASSLTGTVNTGELFF.

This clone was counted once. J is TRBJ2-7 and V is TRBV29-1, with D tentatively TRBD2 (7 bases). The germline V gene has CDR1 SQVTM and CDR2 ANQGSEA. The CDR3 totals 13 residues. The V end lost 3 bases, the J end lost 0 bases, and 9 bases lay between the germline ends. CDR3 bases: TGCAGCGTTGACGGGGGGCCCTCCTACGAGCAGTACTTC. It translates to CSVDGGPSYEQYF.

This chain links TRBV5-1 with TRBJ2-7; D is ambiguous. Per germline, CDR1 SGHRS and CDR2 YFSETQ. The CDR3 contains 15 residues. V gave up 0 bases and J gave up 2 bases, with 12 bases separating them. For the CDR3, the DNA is TGCGCCAGCAGCTTGGCCGGCGGTCGAACCTACGAGCAGTACTTC. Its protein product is CASSLAGGRTYEQYF.

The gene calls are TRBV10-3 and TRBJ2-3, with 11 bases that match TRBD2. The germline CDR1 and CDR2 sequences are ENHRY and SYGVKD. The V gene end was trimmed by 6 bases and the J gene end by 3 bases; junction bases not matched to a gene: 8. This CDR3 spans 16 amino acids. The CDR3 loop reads CAISRSSGGSTDTQYF. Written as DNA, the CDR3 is TGTGCCATCAGCCGTTCTAGCGGGGGGTCTACAGATACGCAGTATTTT.

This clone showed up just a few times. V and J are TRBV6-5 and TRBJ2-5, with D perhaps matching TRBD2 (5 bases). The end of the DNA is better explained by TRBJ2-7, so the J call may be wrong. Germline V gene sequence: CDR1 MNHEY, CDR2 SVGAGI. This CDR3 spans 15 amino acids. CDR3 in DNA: TGTGCCAGCAGTTACTCGACTAAATCCTCCTACGAGCAGTACTTC. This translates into CASSYSTKSSYEQYF.

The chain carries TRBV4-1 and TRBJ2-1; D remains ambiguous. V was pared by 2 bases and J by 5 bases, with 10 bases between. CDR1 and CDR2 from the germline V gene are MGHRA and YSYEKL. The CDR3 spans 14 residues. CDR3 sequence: CASSQPRTDNEQFF. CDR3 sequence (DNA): TGCGCCAGCAGCCAACCCCGGACGGACAATGAGCAGTTCTTC.

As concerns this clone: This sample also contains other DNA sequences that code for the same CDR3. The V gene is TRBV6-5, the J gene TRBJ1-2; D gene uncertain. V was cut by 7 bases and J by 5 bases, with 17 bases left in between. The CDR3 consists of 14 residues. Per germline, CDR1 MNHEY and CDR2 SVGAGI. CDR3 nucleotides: TGTGCCAGCACCTCACGGGCAGGCGATTATGGCTACACCTTC. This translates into CASTSRAGDYGYTF.

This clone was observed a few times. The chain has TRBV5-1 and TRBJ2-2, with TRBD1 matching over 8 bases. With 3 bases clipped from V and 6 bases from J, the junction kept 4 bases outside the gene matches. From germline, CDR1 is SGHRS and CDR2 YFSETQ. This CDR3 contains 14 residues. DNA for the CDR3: TGCGCCAGCAGCTCGACAGGGGACGCCGGGGAGCTGTTTTTT. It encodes CASSSTGDAGELFF.